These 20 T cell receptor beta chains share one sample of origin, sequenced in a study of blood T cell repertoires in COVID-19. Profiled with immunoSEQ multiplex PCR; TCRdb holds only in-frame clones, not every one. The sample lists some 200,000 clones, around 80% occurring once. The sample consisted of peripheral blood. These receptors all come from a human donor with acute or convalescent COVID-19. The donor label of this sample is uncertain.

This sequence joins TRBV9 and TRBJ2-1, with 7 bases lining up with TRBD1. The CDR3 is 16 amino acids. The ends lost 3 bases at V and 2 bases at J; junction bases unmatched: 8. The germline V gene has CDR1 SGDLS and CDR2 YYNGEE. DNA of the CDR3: TGTGCCAGCAGCGCCCGTACGACAGGGACCTACAATGAGCAGTTCTTC. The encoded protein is CASSARTTGTYNEQFF.

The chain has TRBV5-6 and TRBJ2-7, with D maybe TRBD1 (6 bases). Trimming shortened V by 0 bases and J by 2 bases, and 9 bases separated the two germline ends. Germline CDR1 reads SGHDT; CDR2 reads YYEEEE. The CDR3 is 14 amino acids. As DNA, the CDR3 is TGTGCCAGCAGCTTGGCCGGACAGACCTACGAGCAGTACTTC. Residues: CASSLAGQTYEQYF. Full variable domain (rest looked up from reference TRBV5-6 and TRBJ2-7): DAGVTQSPTHLIKTRGQQVTLRCSPKSGHDTVSWYQQALGQGPQFIFQYYEEEERQRGNFPDRFSGHQFPNYSSELNVNALLLGDSALYLCASSLAGQTYEQYFGPGTRLTVT.

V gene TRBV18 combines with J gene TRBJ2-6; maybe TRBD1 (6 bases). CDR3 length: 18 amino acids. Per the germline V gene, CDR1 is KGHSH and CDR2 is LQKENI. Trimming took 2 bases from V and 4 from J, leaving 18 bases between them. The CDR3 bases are TGTGCCAGCTCACCATCTCCCTTGGGGGCAGCCGGGGCCAACGTCCTGACTTTC. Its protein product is CASSPSPLGAAGANVLTF.

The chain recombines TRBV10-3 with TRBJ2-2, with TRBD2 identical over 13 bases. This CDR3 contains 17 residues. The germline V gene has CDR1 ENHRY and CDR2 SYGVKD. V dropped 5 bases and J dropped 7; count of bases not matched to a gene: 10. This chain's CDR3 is CAISPGLAGRGFGELFF. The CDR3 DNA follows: TGTGCCATCAGTCCGGGACTAGCGGGAAGGGGATTCGGGGAGCTGTTTTTT.

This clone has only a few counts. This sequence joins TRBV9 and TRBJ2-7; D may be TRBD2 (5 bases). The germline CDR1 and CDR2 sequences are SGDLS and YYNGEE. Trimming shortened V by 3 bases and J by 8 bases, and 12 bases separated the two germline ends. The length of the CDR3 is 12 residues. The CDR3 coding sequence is TGTGCCAGCAGCGGGCCCCTCGGGAAGCAGTACTTC. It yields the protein CASSGPLGKQYF.

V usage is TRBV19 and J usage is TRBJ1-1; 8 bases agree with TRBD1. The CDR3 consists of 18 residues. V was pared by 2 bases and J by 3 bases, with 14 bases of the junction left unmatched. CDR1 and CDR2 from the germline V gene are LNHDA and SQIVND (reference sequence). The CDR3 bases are TGTGCCAGTAGTATACCAAACAGGGGGATAGGGGCTCACACTGAAGCTTTCTTT. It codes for CASSIPNRGIGAHTEAFF.

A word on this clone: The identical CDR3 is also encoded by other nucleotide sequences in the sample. The CDR3 region is CAWSVGGQTPQPQHF. For the CDR3, the DNA is TGTGCCTGGAGTGTTGGGGGACAGACCCCCCAGCCCCAGCATTTT. This chain links TRBV30 with TRBJ1-5; 7 nucleotides line up with TRBD1. Unmatched junction bases numbered 9, after V lost 0 bases and J lost 7 bases. Per germline, CDR1 GTSNPN and CDR2 SVGIG (reference sequence). The CDR3 consists of 15 residues.

The CDR3 loop is CATSLAGTDTQYF. The CDR3 DNA reads as TGTGCCACCTCCTTGGCAGGCACAGATACGCAGTATTTT. V gene TRBV5-4 combines with J gene TRBJ2-3, with D hard to call. The CDR3 runs 13 residues. Deletions cut 9 bases from V and 1 base from J, with 12 bases between. Germline V gives CDR1 SGHNT, CDR2 YYREEE (reference sequence).

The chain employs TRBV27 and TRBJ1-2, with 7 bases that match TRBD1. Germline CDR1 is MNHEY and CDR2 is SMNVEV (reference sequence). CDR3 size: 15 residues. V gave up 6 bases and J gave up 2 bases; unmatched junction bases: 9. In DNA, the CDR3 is TGTGCCAGCAGGAGAAAGGAGGGGGCGAACTATGGCTACACCTTC. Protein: CASRRKEGANYGYTF.

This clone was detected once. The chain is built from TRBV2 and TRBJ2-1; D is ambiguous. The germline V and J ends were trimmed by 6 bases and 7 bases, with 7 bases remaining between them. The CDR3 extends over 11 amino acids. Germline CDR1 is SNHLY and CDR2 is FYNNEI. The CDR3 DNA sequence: TGTGCCAGCAGGTCTATGAATGAGCAGTTCTTC. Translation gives CASRSMNEQFF. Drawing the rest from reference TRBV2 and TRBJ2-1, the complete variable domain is EPEVTQTPSHQVTQMGQEVILRCVPISNHLYFYWYRQILGQKVEFLVSFYNNEISEKSEIFDDQFSVERPDGSNFTLKIRSTKLEDSAMYFCASRSMNEQFFGPGTRLTVL.

CDR3: CASSLASDSIYF. The CDR3 DNA sequence: TGCGCCAGCAGCTTGGCCTCGGACTCGATCTACTTC. The gene calls are TRBV5-1 and TRBJ2-7; TRBD2 might be the D (5 bases). Trimming shortened V by 0 bases and J by 13 bases, and 14 bases separated the two germline ends. CDR3 length: 12 residues. Germline CDR1 SGHRS, CDR2 YFSETQ. Full variable domain (missing parts from reference TRBV5-1 and TRBJ2-7): KAGVTQTPRYLIKTRGQQVTLSCSPISGHRSVSWYQQTPGQGLQFLFEYFSETQRNKGNFPGRFSGRQFSNSRSEMNVSTLELGDSALYLCASSLASDSIYFGPGTRLTVT.

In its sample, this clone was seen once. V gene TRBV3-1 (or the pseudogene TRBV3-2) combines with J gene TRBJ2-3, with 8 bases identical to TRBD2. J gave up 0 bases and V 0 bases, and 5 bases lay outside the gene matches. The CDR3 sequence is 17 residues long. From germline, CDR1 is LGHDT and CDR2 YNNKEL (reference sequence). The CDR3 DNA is TGTGCCAGCAGCCAAGATTGGGGCGGGAGGAGCACAGATACGCAGTATTTT. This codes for CASSQDWGGRSTDTQYF.

CDR3 sequence reads: CASSSPGQYTGELFF. The CDR3, as DNA: TGTGCCAGCAGTTCGCCGGGACAGTACACCGGGGAGCTGTTTTTT. The chain combines TRBV28 with TRBJ2-2; 7 bases map to TRBD1. V lost 4 bases, J lost 3 bases, and 5 bases stayed unmatched. Per germline, CDR1 MDHEN and CDR2 SYDVKM. CDR3 length: 15 residues. The entire variable domain, with the rest obtained from reference TRBV28 and TRBJ2-2, is as follows: DVKVTQSSRYLVKRTGEKVFLECVQDMDHENMFWYRQDPGLGLRLIYFSYDVKMKEKGDIPEGYSVSREKKERFSLILESASTNQTSMYLCASSSPGQYTGELFFGEGSRLTVL.

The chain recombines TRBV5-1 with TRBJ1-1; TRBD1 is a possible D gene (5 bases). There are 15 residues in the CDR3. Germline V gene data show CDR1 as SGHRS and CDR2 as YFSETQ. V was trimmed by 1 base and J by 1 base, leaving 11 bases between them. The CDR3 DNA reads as TGCGCCAGCAGCTTGATTACAGGATCGAACACTGAAGCTTTCTTT. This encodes CASSLITGSNTEAFF.

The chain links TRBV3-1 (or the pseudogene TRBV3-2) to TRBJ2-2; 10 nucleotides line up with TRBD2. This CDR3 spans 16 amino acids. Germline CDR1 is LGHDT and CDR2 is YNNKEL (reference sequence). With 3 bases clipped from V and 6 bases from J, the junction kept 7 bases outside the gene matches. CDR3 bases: TGTGCCAGCAGCCATGGAGCGGGAGGGCGGTCCGGGGAGCTGTTTTTT. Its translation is CASSHGAGGRSGELFF.

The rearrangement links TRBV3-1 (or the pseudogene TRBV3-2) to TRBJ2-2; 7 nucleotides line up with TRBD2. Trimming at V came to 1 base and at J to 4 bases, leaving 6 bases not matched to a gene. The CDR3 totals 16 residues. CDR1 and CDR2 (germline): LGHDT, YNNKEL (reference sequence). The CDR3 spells CASSQVGRLGTGELFF. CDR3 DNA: TGTGCCAGCAGCCAAGTCGGGAGGTTAGGCACCGGGGAGCTGTTTTTT.

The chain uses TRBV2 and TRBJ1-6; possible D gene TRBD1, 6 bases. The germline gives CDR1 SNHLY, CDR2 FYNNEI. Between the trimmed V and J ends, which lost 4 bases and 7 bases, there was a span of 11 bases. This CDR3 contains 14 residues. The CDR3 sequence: CASSGQGYNSPLHF. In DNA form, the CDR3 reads TGTGCCAGCAGTGGGCAGGGGTACAATTCACCCCTCCACTTT.

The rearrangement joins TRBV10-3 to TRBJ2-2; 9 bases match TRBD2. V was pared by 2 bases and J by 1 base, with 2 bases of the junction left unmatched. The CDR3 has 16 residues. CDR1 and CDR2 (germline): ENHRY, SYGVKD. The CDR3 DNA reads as TGTGCCATCAGTGAGGGACTAGCGCGGAACACCGGGGAGCTGTTTTTT. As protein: CAISEGLARNTGELFF.

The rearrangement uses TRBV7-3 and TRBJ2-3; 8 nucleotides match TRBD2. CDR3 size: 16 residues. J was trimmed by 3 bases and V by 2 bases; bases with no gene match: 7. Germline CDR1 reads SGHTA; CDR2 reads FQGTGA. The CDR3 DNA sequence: TGTGCCAGCAGCTTACAAGCGGGAGAAAGGACAGATACGCAGTATTTT. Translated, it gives CASSLQAGERTDTQYF.

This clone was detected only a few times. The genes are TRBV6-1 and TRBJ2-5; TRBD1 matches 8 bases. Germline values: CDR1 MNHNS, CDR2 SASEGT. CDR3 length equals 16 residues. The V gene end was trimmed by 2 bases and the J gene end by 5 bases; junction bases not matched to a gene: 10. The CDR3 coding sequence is TGTGCCAGCAGTGAAACCGGGACAGGTGGATGGGAGACCCAGTACTTC. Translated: CASSETGTGGWETQYF.